One sample yielded the 2 T cell receptor beta chains listed below, sequenced in a study of vaccination and CD4 T cells after COVID-19. As for treatment: roughly 10-day PBMC culture with coronavirus spike peptide pools or control peptides (ViraFEST assay). CD4+ T cells of the unexposed donor were collected before the COVID-19 pandemic (2011-2018). The antigens of these receptors remain unknown. Sequencing of DNA taken from cultured CD4+ T cells relied on the Oncomine TCR Beta short-read assay. Genomic DNA was extracted from cultured CD4+ T cells. MiXCR, run by TCRdb on the PCR reads, gives a single entry per CDR3 protein. The sample lists about 8,500 distinct CDR3 sequences, around two fifths occurring once. Source material: CD4+ T cells from blood, cultured in vitro. The receptor source for this set is a human donor in good health.

This clonotype appeared a few times. The chain combines TRBV7-9 with TRBJ1-3; no definite D call. The V end lost 4 bases, the J end lost 0 bases, and 7 bases lay between the germline ends. The CDR3 contains 14 residues. Germline assignment: CDR1 SEHNR and CDR2 FQNEAQ (reference sequence). CDR3 amino acids: CASSSQVSGNTIYF. The CDR3 DNA is TGTGCCAGCAGCTCGCAGGTCTCTGGAAACACCATATATTTT.

The chain combines TRBV27 with TRBJ1-6; TRBD1 matches at 8 bases. CDR3 length: 17 residues. J was trimmed by 8 bases and V by 6 bases; bases with no gene match: 15. Germline V lookup: CDR1 MNHEY, CDR2 SMNVEV (reference sequence). The CDR3 here is CASREIGTGGPHSPLHF. The DNA for the CDR3 is TGTGCCAGCAGAGAAATCGGGACAGGAGGTCCTCATTCACCCCTCCACTTT.